The 2 T cell receptor beta chains below were found in one sample sequenced in a study of glioma-infiltrating T cells. Amplification of TCR alpha and beta CDR3 regions from RNA used iRepertoire nested multiplex PCR. MiXCR, run by TCRdb on the multiplex PCR reads, gives a single entry per CDR3 protein. The top ten hold 12% of the sample, which has 400,000 or so distinct CDR3 sequences, 41% seen once. Input material: glioma tissue, nonneoplastic brain tissue, or PBMCs (not recorded which). The receptors come from a human donor with low-grade glioma or glioblastoma, undergoing nonglioma brain surgery, or in good health (not recorded which).

This clonotype was detected only a few times. The V and J genes are TRBV7-9 and TRBJ2-5; no firm D call. The CDR3 has 18 amino acids. V was trimmed by 1 base and J by 2 bases, leaving 20 bases between them. Germline V gives CDR1 SEHNR, CDR2 FQNEAQ (reference sequence). CDR3 sequence reads: CASSLGQELFLPQETQYF. As DNA, the CDR3 is TGTGCCAGCAGCTTAGGCCAGGAACTCTTTTTACCTCAAGAGACCCAGTACTTC.

This clonotype was seen ten or more times. The chain is built from TRBV27 and TRBJ2-2, with D unclear. The CDR3 runs 16 residues. Trimming took 2 bases from V and 4 from J, leaving 14 bases between them. From germline, CDR1 is MNHEY and CDR2 SMNVEV (reference sequence). CDR3 nucleotides: TGTGCCAGCAGTTTACTCAATTTCGGAAGCACCGGGGAGCTGTTTTTT. The encoded protein is CASSLLNFGSTGELFF.